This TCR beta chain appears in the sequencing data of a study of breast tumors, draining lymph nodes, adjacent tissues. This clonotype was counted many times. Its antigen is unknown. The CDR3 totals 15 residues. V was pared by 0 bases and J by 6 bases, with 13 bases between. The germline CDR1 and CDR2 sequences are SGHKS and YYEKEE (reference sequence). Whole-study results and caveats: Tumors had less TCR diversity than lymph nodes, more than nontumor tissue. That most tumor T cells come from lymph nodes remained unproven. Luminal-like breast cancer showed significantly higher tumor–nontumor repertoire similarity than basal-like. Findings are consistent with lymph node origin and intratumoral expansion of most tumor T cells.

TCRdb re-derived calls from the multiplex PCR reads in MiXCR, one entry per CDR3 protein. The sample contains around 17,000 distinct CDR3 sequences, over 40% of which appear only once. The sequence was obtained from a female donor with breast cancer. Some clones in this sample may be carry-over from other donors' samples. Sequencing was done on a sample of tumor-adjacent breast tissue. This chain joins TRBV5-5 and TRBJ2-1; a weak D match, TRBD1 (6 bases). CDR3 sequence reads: CASSLDRVRGNEQFF. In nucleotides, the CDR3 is TGTGCCAGCAGCTTGGACAGGGTGAGGGGCAATGAGCAGTTCTTC.